These T cell receptor beta chains were read from a single sample in a study of blood T cell repertoires in COVID-19. This table comes from immunoSEQ multiplex PCR, and its TCRdb copy is limited to in-frame clones, with some not included. The table records approximately 300,000 clones, about nine tenths of them present only once. Sequencing was done on a sample of PBMCs or T cells enriched from blood (not recorded which). Source of these receptors: a man between 60 and 75 years old who had recovered from COVID-19. Each CDR3 is given with its conserved first and last residue. A D gene is named only where the DNA matches it firmly.

J gene: TRBJ1-2; V gene: TRBV18; D gene: -; CDR3 protein: CASSPADAQGYGYTF
J gene: TRBJ1-2; V gene: TRBV5-1; D gene: TRBD1; CDR3 protein: CASSPDRVEGYTF
J gene: TRBJ2-1; V gene: TRBV5-4; D gene: -; CDR3 protein: CASNGGASSYNEQFF
J gene: TRBJ1-1; V gene: TRBV27; D gene: -; CDR3 protein: CASSLSQGIGEAFF
J gene: TRBJ2-5; V gene: TRBV11-3; D gene: -; CDR3 protein: CASSWGGSLETQYF
J gene: TRBJ2-1; V gene: TRBV9; D gene: TRBD1; CDR3 protein: CASHRGDIANEQFF
J gene: TRBJ2-5; V gene: TRBV7-8; D gene: TRBD2; CDR3 protein: CASSPGGRGFQETQYF
J gene: TRBJ1-5; V gene: TRBV12-3/TRBV12-4; D gene: -; CDR3 protein: CASSQSNQPQHF
J gene: TRBJ1-2; V gene: TRBV4-1; D gene: -; CDR3 protein: CASSQQGGFSNDYGYTF
J gene: TRBJ2-3; V gene: TRBV11-3; D gene: -; CDR3 protein: CASSFAFQRTDTQYF
J gene: TRBJ1-6; V gene: TRBV27; D gene: TRBD1; CDR3 protein: CASSSLETGNSPLHF
J gene: TRBJ2-1; V gene: TRBV19; D gene: TRBD2; CDR3 protein: CASRGVGTSGYNEQFF
J gene: TRBJ2-7; V gene: TRBV2; D gene: -; CDR3 protein: CASSSESDEQYF